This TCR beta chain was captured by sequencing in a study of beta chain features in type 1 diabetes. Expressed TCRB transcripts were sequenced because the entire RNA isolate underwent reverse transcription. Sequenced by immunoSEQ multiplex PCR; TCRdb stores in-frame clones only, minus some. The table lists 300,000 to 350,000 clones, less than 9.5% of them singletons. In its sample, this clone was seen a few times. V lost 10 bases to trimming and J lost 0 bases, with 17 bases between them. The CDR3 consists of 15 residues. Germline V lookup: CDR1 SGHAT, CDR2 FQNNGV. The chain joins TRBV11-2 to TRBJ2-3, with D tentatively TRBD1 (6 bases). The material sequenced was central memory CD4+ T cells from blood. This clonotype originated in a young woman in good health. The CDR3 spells CATLDHRVSTDTQYF. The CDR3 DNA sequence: TGTGCCACCTTAGACCACAGGGTTAGCACAGATACGCAGTATTTT.